The present entry profiles one TCR beta chain with its context. CDR1 is LNHDA, CDR2 SQIVND, per germline (reference sequence). Between the trimmed V and J ends, which lost 9 bases and 2 bases, there was a span of 14 bases. The CDR3 length is 14 residues. Original processing methods: Amplification of reference gene primers was used by the study to estimate nucleated cell counts. Using immunoSEQ multiplex PCR, the repertoire was profiled, and TCRdb retains in-frame clones only, with some absent. Clone size and V and J calls were adopted from that table, with D and trimming inferred from the DNA. The table includes 200,000 to 250,000 clones, approximately 83% detected once. The entry originates in a study of blood T cell repertoires in COVID-19. Study in general: Whether acute or convalescent, the COVID-19 samples came from the United States, Italy and Spain.

The origin of this receptor is a man aged 30 to 45 who had recovered from COVID-19. Sequencing was performed on peripheral blood. This chain links TRBV19 with TRBJ1-3; perhaps TRBD1 as D (6 bases). CDR3 in amino acids: CASGTTGTGNTIYF. DNA of the CDR3: TGTGCCAGCGGGACTACAGGGACTGGAAACACCATATATTTT.